The T cell receptor beta chain described here comes from a study of blood T cells in healthy people across ages. Study as a whole: Using template switching, researchers captured about one barcoded beta molecule for each two T cells. Regarding the study as a whole: Researchers deemed the diversity estimates from one million T cells underestimates.

A few counts support this clonotype. Its matching antigen is unknown. The CDR3 runs 15 residues. The germline V gene has CDR1 SEHNR and CDR2 FQNEAQ (reference sequence). The V gene lost 2 bases and the J gene lost 2 bases, with 10 bases spanning the gap. Alongside a J-beta primer mix, a sample-barcoded 5' primer served in a second PCR lasting 7 to 11 cycles. Each of the samples gave a minimum of 2.5 million paired-end reads that contained CDR3. MiXCR was run by TCRdb on the 5' RACE reads, yielding one entry per CDR3 protein. Of approximately 600,000 distinct CDR3 sequences in the sample, about 53% are singletons; the top ten hold 30% to 45%.

The rearrangement uses TRBV7-9 and TRBJ2-1, with TRBD2 as a possible D gene (6 bases). The sequenced sample was blood. The receptor was isolated from a man between 60 and 75 years old in good health. CDR3: CASSLRGSAYNEQFF. CDR3 nucleotide sequence: TGTGCCAGCAGCTTACGGGGGTCGGCCTACAATGAGCAGTTCTTC.